This T cell receptor (beta chain) was observed in a study of HIV-infected children after antiretroviral therapy interruption. At the level of the study: Interruption group median age about 9.5 years; continuous group around 8 years.

This clonotype is categorized as medium-sized. The antigen remains unidentified. Study-wide results and limits: Some non-naive CD45RA+ T cells might be present among sorted naive cells.

The CDR3 consists of 14 residues. The V gene's germline CDR1 is LNHNV and CDR2 YYDKDF (reference sequence). Stated treatment: PENTA 11 planned treatment interruption arm or continuous ART arm. Participants had taken at least three-drug ART for at least 24 weeks. Naive CD4+ CD45RA+ CD45RO- T cells were FACS-sorted from thawed PBMCs. The TCR library was built from RNA with a 3' RACE protocol and unique molecular identifiers. Via MiXCR, TCRdb re-called the 3' RACE reads, giving one row per CDR3 protein. The sample contains 30,000 to 50,000 distinct CDR3 sequences, just over 6.5% of which appear only once.

This material consisted of CD45RA+ CD4+ T cells from PBMCs, pooled from several time points, taken from a donor given antiretroviral therapy, either interrupted or continuous. Subset noted: naive CD4+ CD45RA+ CD45RO- T cells. The origin of this receptor is a pool of human donors with HIV. This sequence joins TRBV15 and TRBJ2-1, with TRBD1 matching over 8 bases. In DNA form, the CDR3 reads TGTGCTAGCAGTAGAAACAGGGGGGATGCTGAGCAGTTCTTC. Encoded protein: CASSRNRGDAEQFF.